This record looks at one TCR beta chain sequence and its context. The antigen remains undetermined. The data were taken from a study of cytomegalovirus exposure and HLA in healthy donors. Amplification used 60 Vbeta primers and 13 Jbeta primers. TCRdb's table, derived via immunoSEQ multiplex PCR, lists solely in-frame clones and lacks some. The sample includes about 200,000 clones, around 78% of them seen just once. The CDR3 has 15 residues. Germline CDR1 reads LNHDA; CDR2 reads SQIVND (reference sequence). The V and J ends lost 5 bases and 10 bases respectively, with 18 bases between them. Study outcomes and limitations: Earlier results showed most TCR beta V segments being productive about 87% or about 30% of the time. Later work found that TCR association rates differed between HLA loci; DRB1 had the most and HLA-C the fewest. Sequencing artifact likely explains a cluster of highly shared sequence variants.

The TCR sequence derives from a man aged 30 to 39 in good health and CMV-seronegative. This sequence joins TRBV19 and TRBJ1-6; no definite D call. Sequences were obtained from PBMCs. The CDR3 spells CASSHRDSTQSPLHF. For the CDR3, the DNA is TGTGCCAGTAGTCACCGAGATTCTACCCAATCACCCCTCCACTTT.